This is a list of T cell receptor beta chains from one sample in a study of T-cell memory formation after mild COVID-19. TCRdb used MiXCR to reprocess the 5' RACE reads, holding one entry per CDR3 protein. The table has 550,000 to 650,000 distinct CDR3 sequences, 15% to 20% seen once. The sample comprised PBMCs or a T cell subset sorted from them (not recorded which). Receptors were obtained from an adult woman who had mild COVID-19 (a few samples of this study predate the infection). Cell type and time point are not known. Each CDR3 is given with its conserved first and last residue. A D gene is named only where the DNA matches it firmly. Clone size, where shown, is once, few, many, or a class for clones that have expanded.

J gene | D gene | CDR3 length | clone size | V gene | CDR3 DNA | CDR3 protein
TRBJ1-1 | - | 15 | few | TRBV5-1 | TGCGCCAGCAGCTTGAATACCGGTTCTAGCGCTGAAGCTTTCTTT | CASSLNTGSSAEAFF
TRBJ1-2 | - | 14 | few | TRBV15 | TGTGCCACCAGCAGAGCCACAGCGTACTATGGCTACACCTTC | CATSRATAYYGYTF
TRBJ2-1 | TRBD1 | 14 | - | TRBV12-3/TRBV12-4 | TGTGCCAGCAGTTCCCCGGGACAGTTTAATGAGCAGTTCTTC | CASSSPGQFNEQFF
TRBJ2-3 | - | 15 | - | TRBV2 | TGTGCCAGCAGTGGACTACTCACCCTCACAGATACGCAGTATTTT | CASSGLLTLTDTQYF
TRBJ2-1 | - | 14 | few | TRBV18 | TGTGCCAGCTCACCACCGGGGGTCTACAATGAGCAGTTCTTC | CASSPPGVYNEQFF
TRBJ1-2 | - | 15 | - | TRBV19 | TGTGCCAGTAGTAGAATACAGGGCCCAGCAAATGGCTACACCTTC | CASSRIQGPANGYTF
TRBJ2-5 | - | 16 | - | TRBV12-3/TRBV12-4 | TGTGCCAGCAGTCCCTCCGGGACACTTGCGAGGGAGACCCAGTACTTC | CASSPSGTLARETQYF
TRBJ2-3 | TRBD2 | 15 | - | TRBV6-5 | TGTGCCAGTATGCGGGAGACCGGCCTTACAGATACGCAGTATTTT | CASMRETGLTDTQYF
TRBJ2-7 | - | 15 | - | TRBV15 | TGTGCCACCAGCAGAGCACCACCATTTAGCTACGAGCAGTACTTC | CATSRAPPFSYEQYF
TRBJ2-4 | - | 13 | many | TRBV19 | TGTGCCAGTAGTTTACTTTCGGGGAACATTCAGTACTTC | CASSLLSGNIQYF
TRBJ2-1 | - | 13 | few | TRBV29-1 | TGCAGCGTTGCTGTGATAGACAGCAATGAGCAGTTCTTC | CSVAVIDSNEQFF
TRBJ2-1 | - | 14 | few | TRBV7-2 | TGTGCCAGCAGCTCGAGTCAAAGGCCCAATGAGCAGTTCTTC | CASSSSQRPNEQFF
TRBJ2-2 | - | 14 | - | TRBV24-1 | TGTGCCACCCAGACCCGGGAACGGACCGGGGAGCTGTTTTTT | CATQTRERTGELFF
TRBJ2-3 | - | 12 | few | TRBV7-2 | TGTGCCAGCAGCAAAAGCACAGATACGCAGTATTTT | CASSKSTDTQYF
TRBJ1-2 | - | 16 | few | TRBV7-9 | TGTGCCAGCAGCTTAGACCCCTTTATGACCAACTATGGCTACACCTTC | CASSLDPFMTNYGYTF
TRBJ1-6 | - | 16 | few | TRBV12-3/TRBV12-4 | TGTGCCAGCAGTCGGCCGACCAGCTCCTATAATTCACCCCTCCACTTT | CASSRPTSSYNSPLHF
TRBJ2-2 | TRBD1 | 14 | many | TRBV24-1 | TGTGCCACCAGTGAACAGGGGTGGACCGGGGAGCTGTTTTTT | CATSEQGWTGELFF
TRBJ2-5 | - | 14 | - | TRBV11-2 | TGTGCCAGCAGCATCAACAGGGTACGGGAGACCCAGTACTTC | CASSINRVRETQYF
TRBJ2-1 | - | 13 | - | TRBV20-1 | TGCAGTGTTTGGACTTACTCCTACAATGAGCAGTTCTTC | CSVWTYSYNEQFF
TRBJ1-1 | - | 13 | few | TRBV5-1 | TGCGCCAGCAGCTTGGCCGGGCGTAGTGAAGCTTTCTTT | CASSLAGRSEAFF
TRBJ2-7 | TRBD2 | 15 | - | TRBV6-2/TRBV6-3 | TGTGCCAGCACAACTAGCGGGAGTAGGTCCTACGAGCAGTACTTC | CASTTSGSRSYEQYF
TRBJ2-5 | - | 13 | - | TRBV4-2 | TGTGCCAGCAGGCGGGACAGTCAAGAGACCCAGTACTTC | CASRRDSQETQYF
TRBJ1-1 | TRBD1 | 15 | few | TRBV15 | TGTGCCACGACCCACGGGACAGGGATGAACACTGAAGCTTTCTTT | CATTHGTGMNTEAFF
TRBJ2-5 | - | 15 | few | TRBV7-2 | TGTGCCAGCAGCTTGGGCGGTGGGATTAGGGAGACCCAGTACTTC | CASSLGGGIRETQYF
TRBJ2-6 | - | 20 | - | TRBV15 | TGTGCCACCAGCAGGGATACTGGACACTTCGACGTGTTAGGGGCCAACGTCCTGACTTTC | CATSRDTGHFDVLGANVLTF
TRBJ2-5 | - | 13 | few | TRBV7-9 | TGTGCCAGCAGCAACGACCCTGCAGAGACCCAGTACTTC | CASSNDPAETQYF
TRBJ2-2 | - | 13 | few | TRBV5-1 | TGCGCCAGCATGACCGGCAGCACCGGGGAGCTGTTTTTT | CASMTGSTGELFF
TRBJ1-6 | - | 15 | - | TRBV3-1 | TGTGCCAGCAGCCAAGGGGACATTTATAATTCACCCCTCCACTTT | CASSQGDIYNSPLHF
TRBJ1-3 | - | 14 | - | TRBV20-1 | TGCAGTGCTAGAAAAGTGTATTCTGGAAACACCATATATTTT | CSARKVYSGNTIYF
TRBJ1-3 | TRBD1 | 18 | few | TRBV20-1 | TGCAGTGCTAGTGTCCCGGGACAGGGATTGCGCTCTGGAAACACCATATATTTT | CSASVPGQGLRSGNTIYF
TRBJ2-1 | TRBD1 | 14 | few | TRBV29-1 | TGCAGCGTTGTTCAGGGGGTTATCTACAATGAGCAGTTCTTC | CSVVQGVIYNEQFF
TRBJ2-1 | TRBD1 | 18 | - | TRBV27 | TGTGCCAGCAGTCTGACAGGGGTCCCATTAGGCTCCTACAATGAGCAGTTCTTC | CASSLTGVPLGSYNEQFF
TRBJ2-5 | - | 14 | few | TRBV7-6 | TGTGCCAGCAGCCTAAATGCGGTTCAAGAGACCCAGTACTTC | CASSLNAVQETQYF
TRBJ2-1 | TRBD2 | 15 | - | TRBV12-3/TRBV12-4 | TGTGCCAGCCGAATGTTAGCGGGAGTGGGCAATGAGCAGTTCTTC | CASRMLAGVGNEQFF
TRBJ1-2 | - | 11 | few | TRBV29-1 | TGCAGCGTGAGGGATGACTATGGCTACACCTTC | CSVRDDYGYTF
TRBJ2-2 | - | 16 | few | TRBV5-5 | TGTGCCAGCACCCCAATGGTTAGCTACGACACCGGGGAGCTGTTTTTT | CASTPMVSYDTGELFF
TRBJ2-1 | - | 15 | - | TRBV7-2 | TGTGCCAGCAGCTTAGGGTATAGCTCCTACAATGAGCAGTTCTTC | CASSLGYSSYNEQFF
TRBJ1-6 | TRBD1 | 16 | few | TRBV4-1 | TGCGCCAGCAGCCACAGGGAACAGGGGGTGAATTCACCCCTCCACTTT | CASSHREQGVNSPLHF
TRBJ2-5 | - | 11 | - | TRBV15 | TGTGCCACCAGCAGAGCCTTGACCCAGTACTTC | CATSRALTQYF
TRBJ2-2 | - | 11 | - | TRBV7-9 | TGTGCCAGCAGCTTAGTGGCGCAGGTGTTTTTT | CASSLVAQVFF
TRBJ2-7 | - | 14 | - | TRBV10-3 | TGTGCCATCAGTTTAATGCGGGGCAGCTACGAGCAGTACTTC | CAISLMRGSYEQYF
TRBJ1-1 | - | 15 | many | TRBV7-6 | TGTGCCAGCAGCTTAGTCGGCGGGATGAACACTGAAGCTTTCTTT | CASSLVGGMNTEAFF
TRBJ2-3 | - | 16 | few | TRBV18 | TGTGCCAGCTCACCACCGGGACTGTCGTCCGTGGATACGCAGTATTTT | CASSPPGLSSVDTQYF
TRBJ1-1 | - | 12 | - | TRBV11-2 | TGTGCCAGCAGGGAGGGGTACACTGAAGCTTTCTTT | CASREGYTEAFF
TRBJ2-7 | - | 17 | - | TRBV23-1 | TGCGCCAGCAGTCAATTGCCCGGACAGACAGAAAACTACGAGCAGTACTTC | CASSQLPGQTENYEQYF
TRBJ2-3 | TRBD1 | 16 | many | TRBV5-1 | TGCGCCAGCAGCTCCCGACAGGGGGAGTACACAGATACGCAGTATTTT | CASSSRQGEYTDTQYF
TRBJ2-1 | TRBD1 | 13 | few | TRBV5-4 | TGTGCCAGCAGCGCCGGACAGGGGAATGAGCAGTTCTTC | CASSAGQGNEQFF
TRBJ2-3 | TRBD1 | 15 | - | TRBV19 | TGTGCCAGTAGTACCGACAGGGGGCGAACAGATACGCAGTATTTT | CASSTDRGRTDTQYF
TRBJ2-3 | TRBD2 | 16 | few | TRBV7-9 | TGTGCCAGCAGCTTGGGGAATAGCGGGGCCACAGATACGCAGTATTTT | CASSLGNSGATDTQYF
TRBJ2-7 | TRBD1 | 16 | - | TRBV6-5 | TGTGCCAGCAGCGAAAGGACAGGGGGCGCGAAAGTAGTGCAGTACTTC | CASSERTGGAKVVQYF
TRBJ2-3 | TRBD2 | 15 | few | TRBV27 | TGTGCCAGCAGTTTAGTGACTAGCGCGGGAGATACGCAGTATTTT | CASSLVTSAGDTQYF
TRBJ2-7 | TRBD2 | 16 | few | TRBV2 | TGTGCCAGCAGGGACGGACTAGCGGGCCTACCCTACGAGCAGTACTTC | CASRDGLAGLPYEQYF
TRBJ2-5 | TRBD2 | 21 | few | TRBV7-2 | TGTGCCAGCAGCTTAGGTGTTGAAACCGGACTAGCGGGAGGGCCCGAGGAGACCCAGTACTTC | CASSLGVETGLAGGPEETQYF
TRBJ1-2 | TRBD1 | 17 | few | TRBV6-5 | TGTGCCAGCAGTACCCAAGGGACAGGGGGCAGCCTATATGGCTACACCTTC | CASSTQGTGGSLYGYTF